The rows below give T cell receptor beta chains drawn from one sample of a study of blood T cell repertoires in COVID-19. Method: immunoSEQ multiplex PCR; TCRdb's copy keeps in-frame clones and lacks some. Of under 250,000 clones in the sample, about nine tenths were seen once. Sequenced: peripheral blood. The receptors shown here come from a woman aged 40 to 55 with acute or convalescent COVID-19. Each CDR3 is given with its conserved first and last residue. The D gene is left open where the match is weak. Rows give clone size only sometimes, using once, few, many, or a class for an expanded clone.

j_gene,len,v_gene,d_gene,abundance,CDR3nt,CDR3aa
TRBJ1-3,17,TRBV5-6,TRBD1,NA,TGTGCCAGCAGCTTGGACAGGGGTCACCTCTCTGGAAACACCATATATTTT,CASSLDRGHLSGNTIYF
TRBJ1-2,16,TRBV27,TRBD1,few,TGTGCCAGCAGTTTGGGACAGGGACGAGCTAACTATGGCTACACCTTC,CASSLGQGRANYGYTF
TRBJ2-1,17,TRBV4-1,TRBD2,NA,TGCGCCAGCAGCCAAGTTTTTCCAGCGGGGGCAGCCTGGGAGCAGTTCTTC,CASSQVFPAGAAWEQFF
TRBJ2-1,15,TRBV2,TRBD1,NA,TGTGCCAGCAGTTCTCCGGGACAGGTGAAAAATGAGCAGTTCTTC,CASSSPGQVKNEQFF
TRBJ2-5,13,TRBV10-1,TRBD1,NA,TGCGCCAGCGCCAGGACAGGGGAAGAGACCCAGTACTTC,CASARTGEETQYF
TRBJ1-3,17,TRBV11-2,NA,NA,TGTGCCAGCAGCTTAGACGGACAGACAGTCTCTGGAAACACCATATATTTT,CASSLDGQTVSGNTIYF
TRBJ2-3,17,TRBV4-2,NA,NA,TGTGCCAGCAGCCAAGATTGGGGCAGGACCAGCACAGATACGCAGTATTTT,CASSQDWGRTSTDTQYF
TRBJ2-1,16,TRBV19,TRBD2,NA,TGTGCCAGTAGCGGACTAGCGGGGGGGCCTTACAATGAGCAGTTCTTC,CASSGLAGGPYNEQFF
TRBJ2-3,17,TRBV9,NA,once,TGTGCCAGCAGCCCGCGGGACAGACGACAGGGCCCAGATACGCAGTATTTT,CASSPRDRRQGPDTQYF
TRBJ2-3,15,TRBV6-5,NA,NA,TGTGCCAGCAGTTACCGATCTAGGTACACAGATACGCAGTATTTT,CASSYRSRYTDTQYF
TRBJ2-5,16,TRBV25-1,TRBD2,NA,TGTGCCAGCAGTATCACGCGGGGGGGGTACCAAGAGACCCAGTACTTC,CASSITRGGYQETQYF
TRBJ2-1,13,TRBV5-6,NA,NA,TGTGCCAGCAGCTTGGTGGCAAACAATGAGCAGTTCTTC,CASSLVANNEQFF
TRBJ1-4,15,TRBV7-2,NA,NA,TGTGCCAGCAGCTTAATTCGGGGGTTCAATGAAAAACTGTTTTTT,CASSLIRGFNEKLFF
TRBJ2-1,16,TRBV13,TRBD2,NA,TGTGCCAGCACCCTGGGGGCGGGGGGGCCCTACAATGAGCAGTTCTTC,CASTLGAGGPYNEQFF
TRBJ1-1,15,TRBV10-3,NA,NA,TGTGCCATCTCGGGGGTACTCGGCGTCGGCACTGAAGCTTTCTTT,CAISGVLGVGTEAFF
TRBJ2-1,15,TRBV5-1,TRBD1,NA,TGCGCCAGCAGCTTGGGACAGGGGCCTTACAATGAGCAGTTCTTC,CASSLGQGPYNEQFF
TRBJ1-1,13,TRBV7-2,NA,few,TGTGCCAGCAGACCCGGACAGACCATTGAAGCTTTCTTT,CASRPGQTIEAFF
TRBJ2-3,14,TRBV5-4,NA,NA,TGTGCCAGCAGCTTGGTTTCCGGGGCAGATACGCAGTATTTT,CASSLVSGADTQYF
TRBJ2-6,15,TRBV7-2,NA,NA,TGTGCCAGCAGGGACATAGGTTCCGGGGCCAACGTCCTGACTTTC,CASRDIGSGANVLTF
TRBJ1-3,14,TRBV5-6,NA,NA,TGTGCCAGCAGCTTGACAGGCAGCAAAGACACCATATATTTT,CASSLTGSKDTIYF
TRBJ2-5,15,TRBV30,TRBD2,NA,TGTGCCTGGAGTGATAGCGGGGCGAGGGGGGAGACCCAGTACTTC,CAWSDSGARGETQYF
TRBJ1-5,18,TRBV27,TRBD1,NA,TGTGCCAGCAGTTTATTTGGGCAGGGGGCCATTGCGTATCAGCCCCAGCATTTT,CASSLFGQGAIAYQPQHF
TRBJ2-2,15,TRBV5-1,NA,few,TGCGCCAGCAGCTTGGCAGGGGCGGACACCGGGGAGCTGTTTTTT,CASSLAGADTGELFF
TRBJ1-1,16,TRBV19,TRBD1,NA,TGTGCCAGTAGTTTTCCTCGGACAGGGGCCCAGACTGAAGCTTTCTTT,CASSFPRTGAQTEAFF
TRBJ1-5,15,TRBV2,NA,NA,TGTGCCAGCAGCCTTGACAGCATAAGCAATCAGCCCCAGCATTTT,CASSLDSISNQPQHF
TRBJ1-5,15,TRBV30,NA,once,TGTGCCTGGAGTCAAGGGAGGAGTAGCAATCAGCCCCAGCATTTT,CAWSQGRSSNQPQHF
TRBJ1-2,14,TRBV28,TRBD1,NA,TGTGCCAGCAGCATACCTCGACAGGGAAATGGCTACACCTTC,CASSIPRQGNGYTF
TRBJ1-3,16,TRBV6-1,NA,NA,TGTGCCAGCAGTGAAGTGAAAGGAGTCTCTGGAAACACCATATATTTT,CASSEVKGVSGNTIYF
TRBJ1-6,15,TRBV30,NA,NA,TGTGCCTGGAGCCCTCGGGTCTTACAGGCCTCACCCCTCCACTTT,CAWSPRVLQASPLHF
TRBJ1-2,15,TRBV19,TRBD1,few,TGTGCCAGTAGTCCCCGACAGGGGATAGCTTATGGCTACACCTTC,CASSPRQGIAYGYTF
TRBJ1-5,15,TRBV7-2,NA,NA,TGTGCCAGCAGCTTAGCTGGTCAGAACAATCAGCCCCAGCATTTT,CASSLAGQNNQPQHF
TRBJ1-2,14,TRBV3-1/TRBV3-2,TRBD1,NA,TGTGCCAGCAGCCATCCGGGACAGGTCTATGGCTACACCTTC,CASSHPGQVYGYTF
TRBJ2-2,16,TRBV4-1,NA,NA,TGCGCCAGCAGCCAGGGACTGCGGATTCACACCGGGGAGCTGTTTTTT,CASSQGLRIHTGELFF
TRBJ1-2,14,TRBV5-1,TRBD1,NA,TGCGCCAGCAGCCTACAGGGGGCGGACTATGGCTACACCTTC,CASSLQGADYGYTF
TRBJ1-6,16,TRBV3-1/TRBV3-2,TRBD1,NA,TGTGCCAGCAGCCAAGTAGGCAGGGGGAGTCATTCACCCCTCCACTTT,CASSQVGRGSHSPLHF
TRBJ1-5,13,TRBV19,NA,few,TGTGCCAGTAGTATCCCGCAGGATCAGCCCCAGCATTTT,CASSIPQDQPQHF
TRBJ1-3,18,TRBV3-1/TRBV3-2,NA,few,TGTGCCAGCAGCCCTTTACTAGGAACGTTGGGATCTGGAAACACCATATATTTT,CASSPLLGTLGSGNTIYF
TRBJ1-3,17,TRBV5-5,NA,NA,TGTGCCAGCAGCACGGGGGGTAGAAACCCCTCTGGAAACACCATATATTTT,CASSTGGRNPSGNTIYF
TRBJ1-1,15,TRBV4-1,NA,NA,TGCGCCAGCAGCTACCCGACCAGGCTGAACACTGAAGCTTTCTTT,CASSYPTRLNTEAFF
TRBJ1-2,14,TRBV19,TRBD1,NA,TGTGCCAGTACCGAAAGACAGGGGCGATATGGCTACACCTTC,CASTERQGRYGYTF
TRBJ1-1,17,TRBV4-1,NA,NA,TGCGCCAGCAGCCAAGGATGGGGAAGTGAGGGAGTGGCTGAAGCTTTCTTT,CASSQGWGSEGVAEAFF
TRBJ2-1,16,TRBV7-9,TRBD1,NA,TGTGCCAGCAGCTTGGAGACAGGGGGGGCCGCCGGTCAGCAGTTCTTC,CASSLETGGAAGQQFF
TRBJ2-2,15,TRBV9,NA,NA,TGTGCCAGCAGCGTAACCCTCCTCACTGCCGGGGAGCTGTTTTTT,CASSVTLLTAGELFF
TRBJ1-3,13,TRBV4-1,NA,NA,TGCGCCAGCAGACAGTACTCTGGAAACACCATATATTTT,CASRQYSGNTIYF
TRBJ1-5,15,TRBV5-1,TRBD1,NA,TGCGCCAGCAGCGACGGGACAGGGGTAAATCAGCCCCAGCATTTT,CASSDGTGVNQPQHF
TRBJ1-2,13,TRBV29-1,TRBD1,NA,TGCAGCGGGGACGTACAGGGGACCTATGGCTACACCTTC,CSGDVQGTYGYTF
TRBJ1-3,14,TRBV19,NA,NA,TGTGCCAGTAGTATTGACAGCTCTGGAAACACCATATATTTT,CASSIDSSGNTIYF
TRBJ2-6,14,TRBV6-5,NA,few,TGTGCCAGCCACACAGTCTCTGGGGCCAACGTCCTGACTTTC,CASHTVSGANVLTF
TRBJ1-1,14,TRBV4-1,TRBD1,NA,TGCGCCAGCAGCCTTGAGGACAGGGCCACTGAAGCTTTCTTT,CASSLEDRATEAFF
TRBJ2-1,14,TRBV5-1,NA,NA,TGCGCCAGCAGCTTCATGCACAACGGGGATGAGCAGTTCTTC,CASSFMHNGDEQFF
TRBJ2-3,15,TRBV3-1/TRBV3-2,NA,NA,TGTGCCAGCAGCCGCCGGTCAGGGATCACAGATACGCAGTATTTT,CASSRRSGITDTQYF